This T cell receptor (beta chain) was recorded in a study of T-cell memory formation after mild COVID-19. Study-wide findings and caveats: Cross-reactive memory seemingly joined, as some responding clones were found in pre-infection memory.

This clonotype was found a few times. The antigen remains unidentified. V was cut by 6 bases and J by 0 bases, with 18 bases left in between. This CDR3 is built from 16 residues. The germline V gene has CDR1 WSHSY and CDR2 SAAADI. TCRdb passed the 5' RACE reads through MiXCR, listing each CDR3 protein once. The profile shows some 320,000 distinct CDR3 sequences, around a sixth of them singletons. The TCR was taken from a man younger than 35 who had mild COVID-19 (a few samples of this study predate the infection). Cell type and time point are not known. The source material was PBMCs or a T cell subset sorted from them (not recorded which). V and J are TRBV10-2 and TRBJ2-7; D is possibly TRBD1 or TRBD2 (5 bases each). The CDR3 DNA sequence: TGCGCCAGCAGGTACGGGGCAGCGATATACTCCTACGAGCAGTACTTC. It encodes CASRYGAAIYSYEQYF.